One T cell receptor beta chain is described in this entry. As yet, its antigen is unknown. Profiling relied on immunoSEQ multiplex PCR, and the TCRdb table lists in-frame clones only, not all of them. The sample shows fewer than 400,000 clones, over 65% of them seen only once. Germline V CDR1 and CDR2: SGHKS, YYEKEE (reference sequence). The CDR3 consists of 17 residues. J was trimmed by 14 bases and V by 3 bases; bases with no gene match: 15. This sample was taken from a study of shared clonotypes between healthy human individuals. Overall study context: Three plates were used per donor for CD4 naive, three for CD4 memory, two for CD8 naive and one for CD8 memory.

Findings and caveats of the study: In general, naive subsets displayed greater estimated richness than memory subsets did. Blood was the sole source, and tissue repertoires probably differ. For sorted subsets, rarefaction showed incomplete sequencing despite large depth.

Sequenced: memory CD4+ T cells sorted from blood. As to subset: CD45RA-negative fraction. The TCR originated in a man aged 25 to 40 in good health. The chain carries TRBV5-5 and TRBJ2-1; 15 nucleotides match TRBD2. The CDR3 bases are TGTGCCAGCAGCTCAGGGCCGCGGACTAGCGGGAGGGCCGAGGAGTTCTTC. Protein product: CASSSGPRTSGRAEEFF.